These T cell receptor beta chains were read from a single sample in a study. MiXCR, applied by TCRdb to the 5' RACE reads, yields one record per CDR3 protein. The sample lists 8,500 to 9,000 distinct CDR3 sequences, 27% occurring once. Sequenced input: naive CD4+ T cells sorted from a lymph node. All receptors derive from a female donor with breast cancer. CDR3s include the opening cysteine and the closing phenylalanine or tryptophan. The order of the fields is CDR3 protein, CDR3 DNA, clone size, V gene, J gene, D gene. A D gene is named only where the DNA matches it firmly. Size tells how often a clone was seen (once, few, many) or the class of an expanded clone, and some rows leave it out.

CDR3aa: CASSISSGSYSEQFF; CDR3nt: TGTGCCAGCAGCATCTCTAGCGGGTCCTACAGTGAGCAGTTCTTC; abundance: NA; v_gene: TRBV7-3; j_gene: TRBJ2-1; d_gene: TRBD2
CDR3aa: CASSRGGTGKSYSNQPQHF; CDR3nt: TGTGCCAGCAGTCGGGGGGGGACAGGAAAATCCTATAGCAATCAGCCCCAGCATTTT; abundance: few; v_gene: TRBV12-3/TRBV12-4; j_gene: TRBJ1-5; d_gene: TRBD1
CDR3aa: CASSLLAGAGKNEQFF; CDR3nt: TGTGCCAGCAGCCTTCTCGCGGGAGCGGGTAAGAATGAGCAGTTCTTC; abundance: medium-sized; v_gene: TRBV7-8; j_gene: TRBJ2-1; d_gene: TRBD2
CDR3aa: CASSQWWGTSFPHPLF; CDR3nt: TGTGCCAGCAGCCAATGGTGGGGGACTAGTTTCCCCCACCCGCTCTTC; abundance: few; v_gene: TRBV14; j_gene: TRBJ2-1; d_gene: TRBD2
CDR3aa: CSAPRRRGEAFF; CDR3nt: TGCAGTGCTCCGAGGAGGAGGGGCGAAGCTTTCTTT; abundance: NA; v_gene: TRBV20-1; j_gene: TRBJ1-1; d_gene: NA
CDR3aa: CASSISGRANEQYF; CDR3nt: TGTGCCAGCAGCATAAGCGGGAGAGCCAACGAGCAGTACTTC; abundance: many; v_gene: TRBV21-1; j_gene: TRBJ2-7; d_gene: NA
CDR3aa: CASSRGQTQETQYF; CDR3nt: TGCGCCAGCAGCAGGGGACAGACTCAAGAGACCCAGTACTTC; abundance: NA; v_gene: TRBV5-1; j_gene: TRBJ2-5; d_gene: TRBD1
CDR3aa: CASSSGTGSEKLFF; CDR3nt: TGTGCCAGCAGTAGTGGGACAGGGAGTGAAAAACTGTTTTTT; abundance: NA; v_gene: TRBV2; j_gene: TRBJ1-4; d_gene: TRBD1
CDR3aa: CAISEGTSGRGYNEQFF; CDR3nt: TGTGCCATCAGTGAGGGGACTAGCGGGAGGGGCTACAATGAGCAGTTCTTC; abundance: medium-sized; v_gene: TRBV10-3; j_gene: TRBJ2-1; d_gene: TRBD2
CDR3aa: CASSLDRGLYNEQFF; CDR3nt: TGTGCCAGCAGCTTGGACAGGGGGCTCTACAATGAGCAGTTCTTC; abundance: medium-sized; v_gene: TRBV7-8; j_gene: TRBJ2-1; d_gene: TRBD1
CDR3aa: CSAREPTGASNQPQHF; CDR3nt: TGCAGTGCTAGGGAGCCGACAGGGGCCTCCAATCAGCCCCAGCATTTT; abundance: many; v_gene: TRBV20-1; j_gene: TRBJ1-5; d_gene: TRBD1
CDR3aa: CVSNYRGRPLHF; CDR3nt: TGTGTCAGCAATTACAGGGGGCGGCCCCTCCACTTT; abundance: NA; v_gene: TRBV6-5; j_gene: TRBJ1-6; d_gene: TRBD1
CDR3aa: CASSTTSGSYDEQFF; CDR3nt: TGTGCCAGCTCAACGACTAGCGGATCCTATGACGAGCAGTTCTTC; abundance: NA; v_gene: TRBV18; j_gene: TRBJ2-1; d_gene: TRBD2
CDR3aa: CASSQGQGGYGYTF; CDR3nt: TGCGCCAGCAGCCAGGGACAGGGCGGCTATGGCTACACCTTC; abundance: medium-sized; v_gene: TRBV5-1; j_gene: TRBJ1-2; d_gene: TRBD1
CDR3aa: CASSLVVLRDLSYNEQFF; CDR3nt: TGTGCCAGCAGCTTAGTGGTACTCCGGGACCTCTCCTACAATGAGCAGTTCTTC; abundance: once; v_gene: TRBV7-9; j_gene: TRBJ2-1; d_gene: NA
CDR3aa: CASRPTTGSGTGELFF; CDR3nt: TGCGCCAGCAGACCGACGACAGGGTCGGGCACCGGGGAGCTGTTTTTT; abundance: many; v_gene: TRBV4-1; j_gene: TRBJ2-2; d_gene: TRBD1
CDR3aa: CASSLGGTGGNYGYTF; CDR3nt: TGTGCCAGCAGCTTAGGCGGGACAGGGGGAAACTATGGCTACACCTTC; abundance: NA; v_gene: TRBV7-2; j_gene: TRBJ1-2; d_gene: TRBD1
CDR3aa: CASSQDAPSRADTQYF; CDR3nt: TGTGCCAGCAGCCAAGATGCCCCGAGTCGGGCAGATACGCAGTATTTT; abundance: NA; v_gene: TRBV4-2; j_gene: TRBJ2-3; d_gene: NA
CDR3aa: CASSSQRADRAFF; CDR3nt: TGTGCCAGCAGTTCTCAACGGGCAGACCGAGCTTTCTTT; abundance: few; v_gene: TRBV25-1; j_gene: TRBJ1-1; d_gene: NA
CDR3aa: CASSLALSEQYF; CDR3nt: TGCGCCAGCAGCTTGGCCCTATCGGAGCAGTACTTC; abundance: medium-sized; v_gene: TRBV5-1; j_gene: TRBJ2-7; d_gene: NA
CDR3aa: CASSLRGPSDETQYF; CDR3nt: TGCGCCAGCAGCCTCCGGGGCCCCTCGGATGAGACCCAGTACTTC; abundance: NA; v_gene: TRBV5-1; j_gene: TRBJ2-5; d_gene: NA
CDR3aa: CASSYGSNQPQHF; CDR3nt: TGTGCCAGCAGTTATGGTAGCAATCAGCCCCAGCATTTT; abundance: many; v_gene: TRBV6-6; j_gene: TRBJ1-5; d_gene: NA
CDR3aa: CSATATGVNIQYF; CDR3nt: TGCAGTGCTACCGCGACAGGGGTTAACATTCAGTACTTC; abundance: many; v_gene: TRBV20-1; j_gene: TRBJ2-4; d_gene: TRBD1
CDR3aa: CASGGRRSPLHF; CDR3nt: TGTGCCAGCGGAGGGAGGCGTTCACCCCTCCACTTT; abundance: many; v_gene: TRBV11-3; j_gene: TRBJ1-6; d_gene: NA
CDR3aa: CASSLGWGGDEQFF; CDR3nt: TGTGCCAGCAGTTTGGGTTGGGGGGGCGATGAGCAGTTCTTC; abundance: NA; v_gene: TRBV27; j_gene: TRBJ2-1; d_gene: NA
CDR3aa: CASSVGLAKNIQYF; CDR3nt: TGTGCCAGCAGCGTCGGACTAGCCAAAAACATTCAGTACTTC; abundance: medium-sized; v_gene: TRBV9; j_gene: TRBJ2-4; d_gene: NA
CDR3aa: CASSPGQGVSEQYF; CDR3nt: TGTGCCAGCAGTCCTGGACAGGGAGTGAGCGAGCAGTACTTC; abundance: medium-sized; v_gene: TRBV6-4; j_gene: TRBJ2-7; d_gene: TRBD1
CDR3aa: CASSRQGLVTNNEQFF; CDR3nt: TGTGCCAGCAGCCGGCAAGGACTTGTTACCAACAATGAGCAGTTCTTC; abundance: NA; v_gene: TRBV9; j_gene: TRBJ2-1; d_gene: NA
CDR3aa: CASSVDGGIAGELFF; CDR3nt: TGTGCCAGCAGCGTGGATGGTGGGATTGCCGGGGAGCTGTTTTTT; abundance: NA; v_gene: TRBV9; j_gene: TRBJ2-2; d_gene: NA
CDR3aa: CASSQGQGTRWGNSPLHF; CDR3nt: TGCGCCAGCAGCCAGGGACAGGGGACGAGGTGGGGGAATTCACCCCTCCACTTT; abundance: medium-sized; v_gene: TRBV4-1; j_gene: TRBJ1-6; d_gene: TRBD1
CDR3aa: CASRGLGFNQPQHF; CDR3nt: TGCGCCAGCAGAGGACTCGGCTTCAATCAGCCCCAGCATTTT; abundance: NA; v_gene: TRBV4-1; j_gene: TRBJ1-5; d_gene: NA
CDR3aa: CASRGEATDTQYF; CDR3nt: TGTGCCAGCAGGGGGGAAGCCACAGATACGCAGTATTTT; abundance: NA; v_gene: TRBV7-3; j_gene: TRBJ2-3; d_gene: NA
CDR3aa: CASSLEGNANYGYTF; CDR3nt: TGCGCCAGCAGCTTGGAGGGTAACGCTAACTATGGCTACACCTTC; abundance: medium-sized; v_gene: TRBV5-1; j_gene: TRBJ1-2; d_gene: NA
CDR3aa: CASRSPRTGGVSYDYTF; CDR3nt: TGCGCCAGCCGTAGTCCTCGGACAGGGGGTGTTTCCTATGACTACACCTTC; abundance: NA; v_gene: TRBV5-1; j_gene: TRBJ1-2; d_gene: TRBD1
CDR3aa: CASSPIRGNIQYF; CDR3nt: TGTGCCAGCAGCCCCATACGGGGTAACATTCAGTACTTC; abundance: medium-sized; v_gene: TRBV7-6; j_gene: TRBJ2-4; d_gene: NA
CDR3aa: CASRARDSPTGELFF; CDR3nt: TGCGCCAGCAGGGCCCGGGACAGCCCCACCGGGGAGCTGTTTTTT; abundance: many; v_gene: TRBV5-1; j_gene: TRBJ2-2; d_gene: TRBD1
CDR3aa: CSAKTGGREQFF; CDR3nt: TGCAGTGCTAAAACAGGCGGGAGGGAGCAGTTCTTC; abundance: NA; v_gene: TRBV20-1; j_gene: TRBJ2-1; d_gene: TRBD2
CDR3aa: CASSLNRATYNSPLHF; CDR3nt: TGCGCCAGCAGCTTAAACAGGGCGACCTATAATTCACCCCTCCACTTT; abundance: many; v_gene: TRBV5-1; j_gene: TRBJ1-6; d_gene: NA
CDR3aa: CASSFRLAGTYNEQFF; CDR3nt: TGTGCCAGCAGCTTCCGACTAGCGGGAACCTACAATGAGCAGTTCTTC; abundance: NA; v_gene: TRBV7-2; j_gene: TRBJ2-1; d_gene: TRBD2
CDR3aa: CAISEKYEQYF; CDR3nt: TGTGCCATCAGTGAGAAATACGAGCAGTACTTC; abundance: medium-sized; v_gene: TRBV10-3; j_gene: TRBJ2-7; d_gene: NA
CDR3aa: CAISTLSEQFF; CDR3nt: TGTGCCATCAGTACTTTAAGTGAGCAATTCTTC; abundance: NA; v_gene: TRBV10-3; j_gene: TRBJ2-1; d_gene: NA
CDR3aa: CASSYAGTGGYEQYF; CDR3nt: TGTGCCAGCAGTTACGCCGGGACAGGTGGCTACGAGCAGTACTTC; abundance: many; v_gene: TRBV6-5; j_gene: TRBJ2-7; d_gene: TRBD1
CDR3aa: CASRGAGTQYF; CDR3nt: TGTGCCAGCAGGGGAGCGGGGACGCAGTATTTT; abundance: medium-sized; v_gene: TRBV6-5; j_gene: TRBJ2-3; d_gene: TRBD2
CDR3aa: CASSLAVQGGTEAFF; CDR3nt: TGTGCCAGCAGCTTAGCGGTACAGGGGGGAACTGAAGCTTTCTTT; abundance: medium-sized; v_gene: TRBV7-9; j_gene: TRBJ1-1; d_gene: TRBD1
CDR3aa: CASSQGPGEYNEQFF; CDR3nt: TGTGCCAGCAGCCAAGGTCCCGGGGAATACAATGAGCAGTTCTTC; abundance: many; v_gene: TRBV3-1; j_gene: TRBJ2-1; d_gene: NA
CDR3aa: CASSLFGSNNEQFF; CDR3nt: TGTGCCAGCAGCTTATTCGGGAGCAACAATGAGCAGTTCTTC; abundance: many; v_gene: TRBV11-3; j_gene: TRBJ2-1; d_gene: NA